These T cell receptor beta chains were read from a single sample in a study of T cells in Graves' hyperthyroidism and ophthalmopathy. From the multiplex PCR reads, TCRdb called clonotypes with MiXCR, one entry per CDR3 protein. The sample contains some 600,000 distinct CDR3 sequences, about 14% of which appear only once. Sequencing was carried out using blood. These receptors were collected from a woman aged 25-40 years with Graves' hyperthyroidism that later progressed to Graves' ophthalmopathy. Both conserved end residues are part of each CDR3. The D gene is left open where the match is weak. Clone size appears in some rows only: once, few, many, or a class for an expanded clone.

size: many; J: TRBJ1-1; D: .; V: TRBV2; CDR3: CASSDMASNTEAFF; DNA: TGTGCCAGCAGTGACATGGCCTCGAACACTGAAGCTTTCTTT
size: .; J: TRBJ1-2; D: .; V: TRBV19; CDR3: CASRGTGYTF; DNA: TGTGCCAGCAGGGGCACGGGCTACACCTTC
size: many; J: TRBJ2-7; D: .; V: TRBV27; CDR3: CASSSSPSTSSYEQYF; DNA: TGTGCCAGCAGCTCCTCGCCTTCGACGAGCTCCTACGAGCAGTACTTC
size: many; J: TRBJ2-7; D: TRBD1; V: TRBV2; CDR3: CASSDRDRGSEQYF; DNA: TGTGCCAGCAGTGACCGGGACAGGGGCAGCGAGCAGTACTTC
size: few; J: TRBJ1-1; D: TRBD1; V: TRBV19; CDR3: CASSHPGTGPEAFF; DNA: TGTGCCAGTAGTCACCCGGGGACAGGGCCTGAAGCTTTCTTT
size: few; J: TRBJ1-2; D: .; V: TRBV20-1; CDR3: CSARAPQNYGYTF; DNA: TGCAGTGCTAGAGCCCCCCAAAACTATGGCTACACCTTC
size: .; J: TRBJ1-6; D: .; V: TRBV19; CDR3: CASRRGEGSPLHF; DNA: TGTGCCAGTCGGAGGGGGGAGGGGTCACCCCTCCACTTT
size: many; J: TRBJ2-7; D: .; V: TRBV20-1; CDR3: CSARGGGDLYEQYF; DNA: TGCAGTGCTAGGGGAGGAGGGGACCTCTACGAGCAGTACTTC
size: many; J: TRBJ1-2; D: .; V: TRBV30; CDR3: CAWSGTNYGYTF; DNA: TGTGCCTGGAGCGGGACAAACTATGGCTACACCTTC
size: .; J: TRBJ1-5; D: .; V: TRBV4-3; CDR3: CASSQEDGVQPQHF; DNA: TGCGCCAGCAGCCAAGAGGACGGGGTCCAGCCCCAGCATTTT
size: many; J: TRBJ2-7; D: TRBD1; V: TRBV12-3/TRBV12-4; CDR3: CASSETGVSSYEQYF; DNA: TGTGCCAGCAGTGAGACAGGGGTGTCCTCCTACGAGCAGTACTTC
size: .; J: TRBJ2-7; D: .; V: TRBV11-2; CDR3: CASSLDLISGHEQYF; DNA: TGTGCCAGCAGCTTAGATCTGATTAGCGGCCACGAGCAGTACTTC
size: .; J: TRBJ1-3; D: .; V: TRBV6-5; CDR3: CASSYGGRDSGNTIYF; DNA: TGTGCCAGCAGTTATGGAGGGAGGGACTCTGGAAACACCATATATTTT
size: few; J: TRBJ1-1; D: .; V: TRBV6-6; CDR3: CASSYSRLANTEAFF; DNA: TGTGCCAGCAGTTACTCTCGGCTAGCGAACACTGAAGCTTTCTTT
size: few; J: TRBJ2-1; D: TRBD1; V: TRBV25-1; CDR3: CASSVGGTVMSNEQFF; DNA: TGTGCCAGCAGTGTTGGTGGGACAGTCATGTCTAATGAGCAGTTCTTC
size: many; J: TRBJ1-1; D: .; V: TRBV19; CDR3: CASRPQGRNTEAFF; DNA: TGTGCCAGTAGACCACAGGGAAGAAACACTGAAGCTTTCTTT
size: .; J: TRBJ2-2; D: TRBD1; V: TRBV6-4; CDR3: CASSGGTQGSPGELFF; DNA: TGTGCCAGCAGTGGGGGAACACAGGGGTCCCCCGGGGAGCTGTTTTTT
size: many; J: TRBJ2-1; D: .; V: TRBV5-5; CDR3: CASSFNVILQGSYNEQFF; DNA: TGTGCCAGCAGCTTCAACGTAATTTTGCAGGGGTCCTACAATGAGCAGTTCTTC
size: few; J: TRBJ2-3; D: .; V: TRBV14; CDR3: CASSQVLASTDTQYF; DNA: TGTGCCAGCAGCCAAGTGCTAGCGAGCACAGATACGCAGTATTTT
size: few; J: TRBJ1-1; D: TRBD1; V: TRBV6-1; CDR3: CASSRRGLETEAFF; DNA: TGTGCCAGCAGTCGAAGGGGGCTTGAAACTGAAGCTTTCTTT
size: many; J: TRBJ2-2; D: .; V: TRBV5-1; CDR3: CASSFGQPNTGELFF; DNA: TGCGCCAGCAGCTTTGGACAGCCGAACACCGGGGAGCTGTTTTTT
size: .; J: TRBJ1-5; D: .; V: TRBV28; CDR3: CASSSHGQYNQPQHF; DNA: TGTGCCAGCAGTTCCCACGGACAGTACAATCAGCCCCAGCATTTT
size: many; J: TRBJ1-1; D: TRBD1; V: TRBV27; CDR3: CASSLATGRYTEAFF; DNA: TGTGCCAGCAGTTTAGCGACAGGGAGGTACACTGAAGCTTTCTTT
size: many; J: TRBJ2-7; D: TRBD2; V: TRBV2; CDR3: CASSHRGELEQYF; DNA: TGTGCCAGCAGTCACCGGGGGGAGCTAGAGCAGTACTTC
size: .; J: TRBJ1-1; D: .; V: TRBV28; CDR3: CATGVRSAEAFF; DNA: TGTGCCACCGGGGTTCGGAGCGCTGAAGCTTTCTTT
size: few; J: TRBJ2-1; D: TRBD1; V: TRBV20-1; CDR3: CSARRGNDRAAYNEQFF; DNA: TGCAGTGCTAGGAGGGGTAATGACAGGGCGGCATACAATGAGCAGTTCTTC
size: many; J: TRBJ1-3; D: .; V: TRBV6-1; CDR3: CASSYSFGQGSSGNTIYF; DNA: TGTGCCAGCAGTTACTCTTTTGGGCAGGGGTCCTCTGGAAACACCATATATTTT
size: .; J: TRBJ1-1; D: .; V: TRBV18; CDR3: CASSLILTNTEAFF; DNA: TGTGCCAGCTCACTCATTCTCACGAACACTGAAGCTTTCTTT
size: few; J: TRBJ2-3; D: .; V: TRBV29-1; CDR3: CSVGLLAGSTDTQYF; DNA: TGCAGCGTGGGCCTCTTGGCAGGTAGCACAGATACGCAGTATTTT
size: .; J: TRBJ2-6; D: TRBD1; V: TRBV4-1; CDR3: CASSQVGDRGSGANVLTF; DNA: TGCGCCAGCAGCCAGGTCGGCGACAGGGGATCTGGGGCCAACGTCCTGACTTTC
size: .; J: TRBJ1-2; D: .; V: TRBV12-5; CDR3: CASGFLGVGYGYTF; DNA: TGTGCTAGTGGTTTTCTGGGGGTCGGCTATGGCTACACCTTC
size: few; J: TRBJ2-1; D: .; V: TRBV20-1; CDR3: CSAPPSGVDEQFF; DNA: TGCAGTGCCCCCCCGTCCGGGGTAGATGAGCAGTTCTTC
size: many; J: TRBJ2-7; D: TRBD2; V: TRBV12-3/TRBV12-4; CDR3: CASSLLDGRECEQYF; DNA: TGTGCCAGCAGTTTATTGGACGGGAGGGAATGCGAGCAGTACTTC
size: many; J: TRBJ2-4; D: TRBD2; V: TRBV5-1; CDR3: CASSGGTTGIQYF; DNA: TGCGCCAGCAGCGGGGGGACTACAGGCATTCAGTACTTC
size: many; J: TRBJ2-1; D: .; V: TRBV7-3; CDR3: CASSLGPNNEQFF; DNA: TGTGCCAGCAGCTTAGGACCTAACAATGAGCAGTTCTTC
size: many; J: TRBJ1-1; D: .; V: TRBV12-3/TRBV12-4; CDR3: CASSLVGVPEAFF; DNA: TGTGCCAGCAGTTTGGTTGGGGTCCCTGAAGCTTTCTTT
size: many; J: TRBJ1-2; D: .; V: TRBV2; CDR3: CASNPGPWGYTF; DNA: TGTGCCAGCAACCCAGGGCCGTGGGGCTACACCTTC
size: few; J: TRBJ2-2; D: .; V: TRBV7-9; CDR3: CASSSLGPKQGGTGELFF; DNA: TGTGCCAGCAGCTCCCTGGGCCCAAAACAGGGTGGCACCGGGGAGCTGTTTTTT
size: many; J: TRBJ1-1; D: TRBD1; V: TRBV30; CDR3: CAWSVGQGETEAFF; DNA: TGTGCCTGGAGTGTGGGACAGGGTGAAACTGAAGCTTTCTTT
size: many; J: TRBJ2-7; D: .; V: TRBV25-1; CDR3: CASSEGGEQYF; DNA: TGTGCCAGCAGTGAAGGGGGAGAGCAGTACTTC
size: many; J: TRBJ1-5; D: .; V: TRBV6-1; CDR3: CASSPDRYQPQHF; DNA: TGTGCCAGCAGCCCCGACAGGTATCAGCCCCAGCATTTT
size: few; J: TRBJ1-1; D: .; V: TRBV2; CDR3: CASSEAAAAEAFF; DNA: TGTGCCAGCAGTGAAGCTGCCGCCGCGGAAGCTTTCTTT
size: few; J: TRBJ2-2; D: .; V: TRBV19; CDR3: CASSAGGPGELFF; DNA: TGTGCCAGTAGTGCCGGGGGGCCCGGGGAGCTGTTTTTT
size: many; J: TRBJ2-1; D: .; V: TRBV28; CDR3: CASSEQYNEQFF; DNA: TGTGCCAGCAGTGAACAGTACAATGAGCAGTTCTTC
size: many; J: TRBJ2-1; D: .; V: TRBV10-3; CDR3: CAITGSSYNEQFF; DNA: TGTGCCATCACAGGGAGCTCCTACAATGAGCAGTTCTTC
size: many; J: TRBJ2-7; D: .; V: TRBV13; CDR3: CATSRGGRILSYEQYF; DNA: TGTGCCACCTCAAGGGGCGGGCGCATCCTCTCCTACGAGCAGTACTTC
size: many; J: TRBJ2-7; D: TRBD1; V: TRBV11-2; CDR3: CASSLDRRYEQYF; DNA: TGTGCCAGCAGCTTGGACAGGCGATACGAGCAGTACTTC
size: many; J: TRBJ2-5; D: TRBD2; V: TRBV30; CDR3: CAWSDGGGQETQYF; DNA: TGTGCCTGGAGTGACGGGGGGGGCCAAGAGACCCAGTACTTC
size: .; J: TRBJ2-1; D: .; V: TRBV9; CDR3: CASSVGGGEGNEQFF; DNA: TGTGCCAGCAGCGTAGGGGGAGGCGAGGGGAATGAGCAGTTCTTC
size: many; J: TRBJ1-6; D: .; V: TRBV20-1; CDR3: CSARGRENSPLHF; DNA: TGCAGTGCTAGGGGCCGGGAAAATTCACCCCTCCACTTT
size: many; J: TRBJ2-5; D: TRBD2; V: TRBV6-1; CDR3: CASSDLVAGGGDETQYF; DNA: TGTGCCAGCAGCGACTTAGTAGCGGGAGGGGGAGATGAGACCCAGTACTTC
size: many; J: TRBJ2-1; D: TRBD2; V: TRBV27; CDR3: CASSSSGRASGDNEQFF; DNA: TGTGCCAGCAGTTCTAGCGGGAGGGCCTCGGGAGACAATGAGCAGTTCTTC
size: many; J: TRBJ1-4; D: .; V: TRBV28; CDR3: CASSLGTLTNEKLFF; DNA: TGTGCCAGCAGTCTGGGGACATTAACTAATGAAAAACTGTTTTTT
size: .; J: TRBJ2-5; D: .; V: TRBV14; CDR3: CASSQDIGAGETQYF; DNA: TGTGCCAGCAGCCAAGATATCGGCGCGGGGGAGACCCAGTACTTC
size: many; J: TRBJ1-2; D: .; V: TRBV5-1; CDR3: CASRRDVGGYGYTF; DNA: TGCGCCAGCAGGAGGGACGTCGGGGGCTATGGCTACACCTTC
size: few; J: TRBJ2-2; D: TRBD2; V: TRBV7-9; CDR3: CASSLLSGLRLAHGELFF; DNA: TGTGCCAGCAGCTTACTTTCAGGGCTGAGACTAGCGCACGGGGAGCTGTTTTTT
size: many; J: TRBJ2-3; D: .; V: TRBV29-1; CDR3: CSVGRLDADTQYF; DNA: TGCAGCGTTGGGCGACTAGATGCCGATACGCAGTATTTT
size: many; J: TRBJ2-5; D: TRBD2; V: TRBV20-1; CDR3: CSAPWGGLVGPAQYF; DNA: TGCAGTGCTCCCTGGGGGGGACTAGTCGGGCCGGCCCAGTACTTC